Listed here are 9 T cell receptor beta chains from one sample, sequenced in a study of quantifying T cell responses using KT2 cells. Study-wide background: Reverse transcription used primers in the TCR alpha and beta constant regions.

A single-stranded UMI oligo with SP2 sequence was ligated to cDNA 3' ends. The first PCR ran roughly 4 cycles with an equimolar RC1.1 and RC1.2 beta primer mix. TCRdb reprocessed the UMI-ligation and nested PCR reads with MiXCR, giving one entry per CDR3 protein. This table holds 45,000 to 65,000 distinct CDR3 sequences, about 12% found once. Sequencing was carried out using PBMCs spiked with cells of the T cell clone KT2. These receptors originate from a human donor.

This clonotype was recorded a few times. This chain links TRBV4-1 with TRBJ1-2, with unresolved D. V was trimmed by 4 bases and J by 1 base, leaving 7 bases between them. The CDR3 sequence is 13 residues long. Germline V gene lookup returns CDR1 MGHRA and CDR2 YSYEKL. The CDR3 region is CASSPYINYGYTF. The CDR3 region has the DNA TGCGCCAGCAGCCCTTATATTAACTATGGCTACACCTTC.

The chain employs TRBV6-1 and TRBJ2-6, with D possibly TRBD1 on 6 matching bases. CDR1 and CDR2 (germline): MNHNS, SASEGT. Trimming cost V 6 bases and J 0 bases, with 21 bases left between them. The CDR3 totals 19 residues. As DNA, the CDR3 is TGTGCCAGCAGGGGGGTACCCGGGACAACCGGCTCTGGGGCCAACGTCCTGACTTTC. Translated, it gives CASRGVPGTTGSGANVLTF.

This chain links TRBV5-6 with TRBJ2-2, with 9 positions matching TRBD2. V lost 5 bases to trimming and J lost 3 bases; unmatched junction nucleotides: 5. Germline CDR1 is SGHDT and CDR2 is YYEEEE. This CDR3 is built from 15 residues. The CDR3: CASSLAGTYTGELFF. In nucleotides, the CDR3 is TGTGCCAGCAGTCTAGCGGGGACGTACACCGGGGAGCTGTTTTTT.

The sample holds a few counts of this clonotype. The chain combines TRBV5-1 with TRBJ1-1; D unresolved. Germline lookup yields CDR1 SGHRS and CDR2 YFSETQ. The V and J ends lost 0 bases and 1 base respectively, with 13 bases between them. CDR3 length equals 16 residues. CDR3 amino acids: CASSLDRLGTNTEAFF. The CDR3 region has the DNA TGCGCCAGCAGCTTGGACAGACTGGGTACGAACACTGAAGCTTTCTTT. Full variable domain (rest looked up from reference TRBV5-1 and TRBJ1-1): KAGVTQTPRYLIKTRGQQVTLSCSPISGHRSVSWYQQTPGQGLQFLFEYFSETQRNKGNFPGRFSGRQFSNSRSEMNVSTLELGDSALYLCASSLDRLGTNTEAFFGQGTRLTVV.

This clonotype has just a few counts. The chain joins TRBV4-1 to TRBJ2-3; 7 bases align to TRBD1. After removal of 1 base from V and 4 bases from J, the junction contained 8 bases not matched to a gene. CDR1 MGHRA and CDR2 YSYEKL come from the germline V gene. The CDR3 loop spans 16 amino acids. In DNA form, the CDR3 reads TGCGCCAGCAGCCAAGTTGGACAGGACCCCGCAGATACGCAGTATTTT. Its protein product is CASSQVGQDPADTQYF.

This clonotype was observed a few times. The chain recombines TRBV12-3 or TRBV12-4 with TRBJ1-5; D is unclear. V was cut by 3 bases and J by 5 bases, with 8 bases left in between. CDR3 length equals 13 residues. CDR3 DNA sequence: TGTGCCAGCAGTTTTCTGGAGGATCAGCCCCAGCATTTT. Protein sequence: CASSFLEDQPQHF.

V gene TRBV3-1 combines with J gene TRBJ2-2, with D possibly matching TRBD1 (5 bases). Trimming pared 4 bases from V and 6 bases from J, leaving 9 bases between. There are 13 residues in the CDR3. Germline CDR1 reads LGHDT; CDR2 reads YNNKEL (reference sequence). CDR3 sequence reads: CASSLQAAGELFF. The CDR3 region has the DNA TGTGCCAGCAGCCTACAGGCGGCCGGGGAGCTGTTTTTT.

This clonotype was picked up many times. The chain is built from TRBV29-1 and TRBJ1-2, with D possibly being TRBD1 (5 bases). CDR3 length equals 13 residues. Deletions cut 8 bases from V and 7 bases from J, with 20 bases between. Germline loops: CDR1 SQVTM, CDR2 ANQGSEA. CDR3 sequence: CSFIGTAAGGYTF. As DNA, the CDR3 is TGCAGCTTTATCGGGACGGCGGCCGGTGGCTACACCTTC.

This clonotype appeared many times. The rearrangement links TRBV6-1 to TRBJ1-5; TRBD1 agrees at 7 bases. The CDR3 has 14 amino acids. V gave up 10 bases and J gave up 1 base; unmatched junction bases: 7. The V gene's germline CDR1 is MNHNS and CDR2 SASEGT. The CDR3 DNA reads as TGTGCCACCGGCATGGACAGGAGCAATCAGCCCCAGCATTTT. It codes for CATGMDRSNQPQHF.